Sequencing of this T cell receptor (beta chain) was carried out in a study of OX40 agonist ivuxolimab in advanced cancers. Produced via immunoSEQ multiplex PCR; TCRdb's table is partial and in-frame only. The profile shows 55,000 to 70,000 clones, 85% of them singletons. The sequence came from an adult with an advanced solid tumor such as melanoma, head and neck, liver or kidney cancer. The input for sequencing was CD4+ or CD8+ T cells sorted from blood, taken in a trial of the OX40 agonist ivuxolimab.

CDR3 in amino acids: CASSLARGTNEKLFF. DNA for the CDR3: TGCGCCAGCAGCTTGGCCAGGGGAACTAATGAAAAACTGTTTTTT. This chain connects TRBV5-1 to TRBJ1-4, with D perhaps matching TRBD1 (6 bases). This CDR3 is built from 15 residues. Germline CDR1 SGHRS, CDR2 YFSETQ. The germline V and J ends were trimmed by 0 bases and 1 base, with 7 bases remaining between them. Combining the CDR3 with reference TRBV5-1 and TRBJ1-4 gives the whole variable domain KAGVTQTPRYLIKTRGQQVTLSCSPISGHRSVSWYQQTPGQGLQFLFEYFSETQRNKGNFPGRFSGRQFSNSRSEMNVSTLELGDSALYLCASSLARGTNEKLFFGSGTQLSVL.